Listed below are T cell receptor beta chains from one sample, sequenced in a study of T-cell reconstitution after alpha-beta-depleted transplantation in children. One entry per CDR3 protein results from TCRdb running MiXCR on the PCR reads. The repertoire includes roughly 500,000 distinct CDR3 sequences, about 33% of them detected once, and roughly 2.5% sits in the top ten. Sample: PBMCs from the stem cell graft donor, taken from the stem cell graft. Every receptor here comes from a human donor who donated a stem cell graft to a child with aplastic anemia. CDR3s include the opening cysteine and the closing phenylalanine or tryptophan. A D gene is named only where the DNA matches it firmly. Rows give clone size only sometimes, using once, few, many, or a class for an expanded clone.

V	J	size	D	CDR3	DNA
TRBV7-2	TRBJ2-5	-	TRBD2	CASSLGTSGITQYF	TGTGCCAGCAGCCTTGGGACTAGCGGGATTACCCAGTACTTC
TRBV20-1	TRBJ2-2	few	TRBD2	CSAITSGVNTGELFF	TGCAGTGCCATAACTAGCGGGGTCAACACCGGGGAGCTGTTTTTT
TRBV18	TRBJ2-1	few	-	CASSPPTLGEQFF	TGTGCCAGCTCACCACCTACGCTAGGGGAGCAGTTCTTC
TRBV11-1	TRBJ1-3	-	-	CASSQRRARDVHSGNTIYF	TGTGCCAGCAGCCAAAGACGGGCCCGGGACGTTCACTCTGGAAACACCATATATTTT
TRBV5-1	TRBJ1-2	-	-	CASSLEQGGGYTF	TGCGCCAGCAGCTTGGAACAGGGTGGTGGCTACACCTTC
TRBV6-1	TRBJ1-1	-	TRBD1	CASKGADTEAFF	TGTGCCAGCAAGGGGGCCGACACTGAAGCTTTCTTT
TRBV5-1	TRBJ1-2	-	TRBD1	CASSSSRDRGPSYGYTF	TGCGCCAGCAGCTCGTCCCGGGACAGGGGGCCTAGCTATGGCTACACCTTC
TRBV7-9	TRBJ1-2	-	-	CASSFPGAVGGYTF	TGTGCCAGCAGCTTCCCCGGGGCGGTTGGTGGCTACACCTTC
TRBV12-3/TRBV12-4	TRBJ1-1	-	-	CASSLTDPNTEAFF	TGTGCCAGCAGTCTAACTGACCCGAACACTGAAGCTTTCTTT
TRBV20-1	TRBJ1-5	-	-	CSARSGNNQPQHF	TGCAGTGCTAGATCGGGGAACAATCAGCCCCAGCATTTT
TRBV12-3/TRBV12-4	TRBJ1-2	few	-	CASSSKGLGYGYTF	TGTGCCAGCAGTTCCAAGGGGTTAGGCTATGGCTACACCTTC
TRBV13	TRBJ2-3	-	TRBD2	CASSLRTGTRGGGTQYF	TGTGCCAGCAGCCTCCGCACCGGGACTAGAGGTGGTGGGACGCAGTATTTT
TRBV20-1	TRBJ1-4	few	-	CSSGTRAKLFF	TGCAGTTCCGGGACGAGGGCAAAACTGTTTTTT
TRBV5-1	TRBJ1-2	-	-	CASSLRREGGYGYTF	TGCGCCAGCAGCTTGCGCCGAGAAGGGGGCTATGGCTACACCTTC
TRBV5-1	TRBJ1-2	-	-	CASSARDPENYGYTF	TGCGCCAGCAGCGCACGGGACCCAGAAAACTATGGCTACACCTTC
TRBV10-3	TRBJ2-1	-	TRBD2	CATLAGGPGDEQFF	TGTGCCACCTTAGCGGGAGGGCCGGGTGATGAGCAGTTCTTC
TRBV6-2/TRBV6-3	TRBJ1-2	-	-	CASSYLSGYTF	TGTGCCAGCAGTTACCTTTCGGGCTACACCTTC
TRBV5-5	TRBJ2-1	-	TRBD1	CASSVGDRGLPSDNEQFF	TGTGCTAGCAGCGTCGGGGACAGGGGGCTTCCTAGCGACAATGAGCAGTTCTTC
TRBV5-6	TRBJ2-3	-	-	CASSLLLNPTTDTQYF	TGTGCCAGCAGCTTGTTATTGAACCCGACCACAGATACGCAGTATTTT
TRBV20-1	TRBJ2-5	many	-	CSAREHGLTKKTQYF	TGCAGTGCTAGAGAACACGGGCTAACCAAGAAGACCCAGTACTTC
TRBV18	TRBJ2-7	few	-	CASSPPQDPGYEQYF	TGTGCCAGCTCACCCCCACAGGACCCAGGGTACGAGCAGTACTTC
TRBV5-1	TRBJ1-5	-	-	CASSLGDRNQPQHF	TGCGCCAGCAGCTTGGGGGACCGCAATCAGCCCCAGCATTTT
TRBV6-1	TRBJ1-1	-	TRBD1	CASTPTAGGTGGRNTKAFF	TGTGCCAGCACTCCCACTGCTGGAGGCACAGGGGGCCGCAACACTAAAGCTTTCTTT
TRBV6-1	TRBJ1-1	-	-	CASSEGGAGTEAFF	TGTGCCAGCAGTGAAGGGGGCGCGGGAACTGAAGCTTTCTTT
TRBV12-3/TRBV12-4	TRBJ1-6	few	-	CASNSGWNSPLHF	TGTGCCAGCAACTCAGGGTGGAATTCACCCCTCCACTTT
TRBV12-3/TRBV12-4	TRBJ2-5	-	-	CASSPPRGRAIQETQYF	TGTGCCAGCAGTCCCCCCCGGGGAAGGGCAATCCAAGAGACCCAGTACTTC
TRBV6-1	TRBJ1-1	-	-	CASRPGSNTEAFF	TGTGCCAGCAGACCCGGGAGTAACACTGAAGCTTTCTTT
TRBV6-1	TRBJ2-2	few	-	CASRAGGNTGELFF	TGTGCCAGCAGGGCCGGGGGGAACACCGGGGAGCTGTTTTTT
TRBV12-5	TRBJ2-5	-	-	CASGLGETQYF	TGTGCTAGTGGTTTGGGAGAGACCCAGTACTTC
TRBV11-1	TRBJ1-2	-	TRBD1	CASSFRTGRGYTF	TGTGCCAGCAGCTTCCGGACAGGGAGAGGCTACACCTTC
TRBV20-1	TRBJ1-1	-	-	CSARSGTRNTEAFF	TGCAGTGCGAGATCCGGGACACGGAACACTGAAGCTTTCTTT
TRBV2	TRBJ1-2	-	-	CASSRQIYGYTF	TGTGCCAGCAGTAGACAGATCTATGGCTACACCTTC
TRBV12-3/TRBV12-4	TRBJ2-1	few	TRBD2	CASREAGVTYNEQFF	TGTGCCAGCAGGGAAGCGGGAGTGACCTACAATGAGCAGTTCTTC
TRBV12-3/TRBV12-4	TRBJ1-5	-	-	CASRRAARQPQHF	TGTGCCAGCAGGCGGGCCGCGCGGCAGCCCCAGCATTTT
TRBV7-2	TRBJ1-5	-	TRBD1	CASSRQGFKDQPQHF	TGTGCCAGCAGCCGACAGGGGTTTAAGGATCAGCCCCAGCATTTT
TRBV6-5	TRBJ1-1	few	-	CASSYRKEGTEAFF	TGTGCCAGCAGTTACAGGAAGGAGGGCACTGAAGCTTTCTTT
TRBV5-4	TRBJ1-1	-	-	CASTPEYGMNTEAFF	TGTGCCAGCACCCCAGAATATGGTATGAACACTGAAGCTTTCTTT
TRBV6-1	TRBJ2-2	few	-	CASSRNRGGELFF	TGTGCCAGCAGCCGGAACCGTGGCGGGGAGCTGTTTTTT
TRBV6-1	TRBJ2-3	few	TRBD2	CASSQVAGDTDTQYF	TGTGCCAGCAGTCAGGTAGCGGGGGACACAGATACGCAGTATTTT
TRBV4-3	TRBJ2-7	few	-	CASSRTGGSSYEQYF	TGCGCCAGCAGCCGTACTGGAGGAAGCTCCTACGAGCAGTACTTC
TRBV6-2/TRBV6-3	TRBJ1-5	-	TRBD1	CASRIGQGFSRQPQHF	TGTGCCAGCAGGATCGGACAGGGGTTTAGTCGACAGCCCCAGCATTTT
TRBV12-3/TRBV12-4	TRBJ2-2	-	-	CASNSGLSGAGELFF	TGTGCCAGCAACTCCGGACTCTCAGGCGCCGGGGAGCTGTTTTTT
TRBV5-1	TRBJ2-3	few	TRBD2	CASSFGTSETDTQYF	TGCGCCAGCAGCTTCGGAACTAGCGAAACAGATACGCAGTATTTT
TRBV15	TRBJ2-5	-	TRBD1	CATSRPPGTGTLSGSQETQYF	TGTGCCACCAGCAGGCCCCCCGGGACAGGGACTCTCTCGGGATCCCAAGAGACCCAGTACTTC
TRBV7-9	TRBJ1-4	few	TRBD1	CASSSIRGQGNEKLFF	TGTGCCAGCAGTTCAATCAGGGGACAGGGGAATGAAAAACTGTTTTTT
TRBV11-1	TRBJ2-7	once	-	CASSLVPGTSPSSSYEQYF	TGTGCCAGCAGCTTAGTACCCGGGACTTCTCCCTCGAGCTCCTATGAGCAGTACTTC
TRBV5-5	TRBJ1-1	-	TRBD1	CASSLDQGAAFF	TGTGCCAGCAGCTTGGACCAGGGGGCAGCTTTCTTT